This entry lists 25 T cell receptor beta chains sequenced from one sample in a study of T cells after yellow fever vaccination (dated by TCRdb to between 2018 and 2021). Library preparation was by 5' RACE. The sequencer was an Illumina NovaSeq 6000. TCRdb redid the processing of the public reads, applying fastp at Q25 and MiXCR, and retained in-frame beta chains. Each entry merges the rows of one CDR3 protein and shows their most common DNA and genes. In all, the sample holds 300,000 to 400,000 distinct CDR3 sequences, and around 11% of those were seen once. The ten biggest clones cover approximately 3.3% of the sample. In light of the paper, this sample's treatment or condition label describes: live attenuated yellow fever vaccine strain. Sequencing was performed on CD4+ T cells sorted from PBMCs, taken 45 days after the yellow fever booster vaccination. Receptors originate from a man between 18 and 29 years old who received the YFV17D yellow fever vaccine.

CDR3 sequence: CSVEKTGGGNGYTF. The CDR3 nucleotides read TGCAGCGTTGAAAAGACAGGGGGCGGCAATGGCTACACCTTC. The V and J genes are TRBV29-1 and TRBJ1-2; 10 bases map to TRBD1. Trimming took 2 bases from V and 6 from J; bases not matched to a gene: 6. Germline-derived CDR1 and CDR2 are SQVTM and ANQGSEA. CDR3 size: 14 residues.

The DNA for the CDR3 is TGCAGTGCTAGAGAGGGGACGGCGAACACTGAAGCTTTCTTT. Translation: CSAREGTANTEAFF. The chain employs TRBV20-1 and TRBJ1-1; a weak D match, TRBD1 (5 bases). The CDR3 runs 14 residues. Germline V CDR1 and CDR2: DFQATT, SNEGSKA (reference sequence). Trimming stripped 0 bases from V and 1 base from J, with 9 bases between.

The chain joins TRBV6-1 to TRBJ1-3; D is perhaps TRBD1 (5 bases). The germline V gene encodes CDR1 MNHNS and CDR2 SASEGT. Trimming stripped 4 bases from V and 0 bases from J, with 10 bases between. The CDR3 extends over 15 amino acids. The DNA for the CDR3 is TGTGCCAGCAGTGTGGGGGTCCTCTCTGGAAACACCATATATTTT. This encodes CASSVGVLSGNTIYF.

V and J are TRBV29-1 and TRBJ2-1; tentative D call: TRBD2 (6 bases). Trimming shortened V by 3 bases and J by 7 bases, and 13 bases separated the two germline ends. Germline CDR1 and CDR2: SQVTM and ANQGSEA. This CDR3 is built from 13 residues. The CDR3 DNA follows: TGCAGCGTTGATGGGGGGTTCCCTAATGAGCAGTTCTTC. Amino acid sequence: CSVDGGFPNEQFF.

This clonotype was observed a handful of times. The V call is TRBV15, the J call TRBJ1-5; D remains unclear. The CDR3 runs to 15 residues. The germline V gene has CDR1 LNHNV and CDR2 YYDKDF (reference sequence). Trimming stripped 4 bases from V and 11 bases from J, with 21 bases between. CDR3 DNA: TGTGCCACCAGCACCCTCGGCGAAGGGCGACGGTCCCAGCATTTT. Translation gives CATSTLGEGRRSQHF. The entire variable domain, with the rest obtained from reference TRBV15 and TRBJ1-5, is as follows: DAMVIQNPRYQVTQFGKPVTLSCSQTLNHNVMYWYQQKSSQAPKLLFHYYDKDFNNEADTPDNFQSRRPNTSFCFLDIRSPGLGDTAMYLCATSTLGEGRRSQHFGDGTRLSIL.

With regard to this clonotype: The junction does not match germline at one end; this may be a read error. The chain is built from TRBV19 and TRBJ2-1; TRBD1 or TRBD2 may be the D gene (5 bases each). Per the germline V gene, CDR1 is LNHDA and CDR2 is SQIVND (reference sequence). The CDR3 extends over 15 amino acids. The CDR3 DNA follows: TGTGCCAGTGCCCTCCGGGACGGTCGTTACAATGGGCAGTTCTTC. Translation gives CASALRDGRYNGQFF.

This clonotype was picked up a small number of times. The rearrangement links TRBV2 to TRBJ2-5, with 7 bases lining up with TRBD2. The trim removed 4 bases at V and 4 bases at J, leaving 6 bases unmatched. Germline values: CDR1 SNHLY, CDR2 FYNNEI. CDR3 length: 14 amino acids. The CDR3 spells CASSGLASGETQYF. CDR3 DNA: TGTGCCAGCAGTGGGCTGGCTAGCGGAGAGACCCAGTACTTC. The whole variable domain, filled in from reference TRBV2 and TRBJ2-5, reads EPEVTQTPSHQVTQMGQEVILRCVPISNHLYFYWYRQILGQKVEFLVSFYNNEISEKSEIFDDQFSVERPDGSNFTLKIRSTKLEDSAMYFCASSGLASGETQYFGPGTRLLVL.

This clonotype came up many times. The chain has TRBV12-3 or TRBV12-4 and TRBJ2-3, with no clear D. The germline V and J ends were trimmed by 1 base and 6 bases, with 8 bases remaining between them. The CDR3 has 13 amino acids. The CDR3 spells CASSLGPLDTQYF. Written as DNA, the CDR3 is TGTGCCAGCAGTTTAGGCCCGTTGGATACGCAGTATTTT.

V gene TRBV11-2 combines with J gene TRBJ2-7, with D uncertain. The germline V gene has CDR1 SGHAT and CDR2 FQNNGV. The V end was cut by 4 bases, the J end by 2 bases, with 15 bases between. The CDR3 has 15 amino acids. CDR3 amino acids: CASSSWSGGTYEQYF. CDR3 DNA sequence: TGTGCCAGCAGCTCCTGGTCGGGCGGAACCTACGAGCAGTACTTC.

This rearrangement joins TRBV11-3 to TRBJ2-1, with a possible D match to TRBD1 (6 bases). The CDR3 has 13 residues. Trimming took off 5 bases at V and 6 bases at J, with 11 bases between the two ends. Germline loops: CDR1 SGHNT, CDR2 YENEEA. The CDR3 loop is CASSPSGVNEQFF. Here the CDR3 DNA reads TGTGCCAGCAGCCCCTCAGGGGTCAATGAGCAGTTCTTC.

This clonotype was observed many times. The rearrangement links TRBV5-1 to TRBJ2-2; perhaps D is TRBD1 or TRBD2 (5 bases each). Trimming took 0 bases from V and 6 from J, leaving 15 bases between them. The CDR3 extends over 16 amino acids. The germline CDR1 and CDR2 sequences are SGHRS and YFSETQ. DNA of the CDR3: TGCGCCAGCAGCTTGGCCGGGGCAGGAACGGCCGGGGAGCTGTTTTTT. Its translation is CASSLAGAGTAGELFF.

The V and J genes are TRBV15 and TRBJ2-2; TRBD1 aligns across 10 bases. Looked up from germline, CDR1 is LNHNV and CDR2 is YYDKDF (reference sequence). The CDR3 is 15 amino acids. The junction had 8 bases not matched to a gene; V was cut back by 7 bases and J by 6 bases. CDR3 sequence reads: CATTRDRGFPGELFF. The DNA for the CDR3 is TGTGCCACCACGCGGGACAGGGGTTTTCCCGGGGAGCTGTTTTTT.

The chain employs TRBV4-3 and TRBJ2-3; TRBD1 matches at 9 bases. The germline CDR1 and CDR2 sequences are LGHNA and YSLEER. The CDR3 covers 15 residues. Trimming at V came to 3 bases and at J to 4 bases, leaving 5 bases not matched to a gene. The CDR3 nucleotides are TGCGCCAGCAGCCACGGACAGGGGTTATCAGATACGCAGTATTTT. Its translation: CASSHGQGLSDTQYF.

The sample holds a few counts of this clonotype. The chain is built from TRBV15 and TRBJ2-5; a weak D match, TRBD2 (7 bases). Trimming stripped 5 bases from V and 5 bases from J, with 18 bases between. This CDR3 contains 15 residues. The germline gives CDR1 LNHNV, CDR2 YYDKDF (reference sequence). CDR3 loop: CATSRGGGGYETQYF. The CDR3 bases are TGTGCCACCAGCCGGGGTGGGGGGGGCTATGAGACCCAGTACTTC.

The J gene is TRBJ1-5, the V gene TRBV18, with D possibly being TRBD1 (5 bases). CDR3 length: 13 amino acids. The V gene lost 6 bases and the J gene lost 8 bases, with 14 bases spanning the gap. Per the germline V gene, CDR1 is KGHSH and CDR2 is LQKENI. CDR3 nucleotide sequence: TGTGCCAGCTCTATAGGGGAACATAAGCCCCAGCATTTT. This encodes CASSIGEHKPQHF.

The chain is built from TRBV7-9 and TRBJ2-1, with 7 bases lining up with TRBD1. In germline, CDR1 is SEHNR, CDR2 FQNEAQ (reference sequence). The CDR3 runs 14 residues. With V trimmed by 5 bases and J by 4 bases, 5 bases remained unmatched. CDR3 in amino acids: CASSIGQEYNEQFF. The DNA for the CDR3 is TGTGCCAGCAGCATAGGACAGGAGTACAATGAGCAGTTCTTC.

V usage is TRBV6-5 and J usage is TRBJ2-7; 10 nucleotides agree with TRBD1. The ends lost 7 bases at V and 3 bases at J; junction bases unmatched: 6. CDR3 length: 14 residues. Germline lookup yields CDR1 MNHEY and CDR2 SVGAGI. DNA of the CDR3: TGTGCCAGCACCAGGGGACAGGGGTACTACGAGCAGTACTTC. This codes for CASTRGQGYYEQYF.

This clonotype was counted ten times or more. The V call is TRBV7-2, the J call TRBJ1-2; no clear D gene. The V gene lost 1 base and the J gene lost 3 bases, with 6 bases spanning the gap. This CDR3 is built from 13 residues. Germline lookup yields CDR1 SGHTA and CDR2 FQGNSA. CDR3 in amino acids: CASSLVGDYGYTF. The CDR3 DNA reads TGTGCCAGCAGCTTAGTGGGTGACTATGGCTACACCTTC.

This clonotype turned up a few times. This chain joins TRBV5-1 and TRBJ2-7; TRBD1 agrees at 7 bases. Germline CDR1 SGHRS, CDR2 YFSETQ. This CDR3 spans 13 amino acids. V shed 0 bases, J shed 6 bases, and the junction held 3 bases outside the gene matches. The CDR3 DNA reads TGCGCCAGCAGCTTGGGACAGGGAACCGAGCAGTACGTC. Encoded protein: CASSLGQGTEQYV.

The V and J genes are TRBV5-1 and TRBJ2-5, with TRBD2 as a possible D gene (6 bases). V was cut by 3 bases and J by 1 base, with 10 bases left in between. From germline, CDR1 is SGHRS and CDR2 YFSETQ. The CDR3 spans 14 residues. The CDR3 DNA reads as TGCGCCAGCAGCTGGGGACTGATCCAAGAGACCCAGTACTTC. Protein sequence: CASSWGLIQETQYF.

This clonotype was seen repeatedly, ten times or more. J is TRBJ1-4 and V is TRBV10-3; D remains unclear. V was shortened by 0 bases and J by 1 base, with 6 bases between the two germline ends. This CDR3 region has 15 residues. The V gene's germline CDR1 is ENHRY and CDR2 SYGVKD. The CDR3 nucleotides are TGTGCCATCAGTGAGTCCGCCAGAACTAATGAAAAACTGTTTTTT. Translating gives CAISESARTNEKLFF.

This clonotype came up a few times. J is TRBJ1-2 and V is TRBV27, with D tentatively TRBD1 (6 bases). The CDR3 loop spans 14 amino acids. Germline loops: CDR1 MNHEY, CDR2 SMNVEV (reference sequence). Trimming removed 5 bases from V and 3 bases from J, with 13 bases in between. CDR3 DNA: TGTGCCAGCAGTCCATGGACAGACCACTATGGCTACACCTTC. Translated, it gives CASSPWTDHYGYTF.

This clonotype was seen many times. The CDR3 DNA reads as TGTGCCAGCAGCCCCCCGGGGGCCGCCACTGAAGCTTTCTTT. The encoded protein is CASSPPGAATEAFF. The chain links TRBV7-9 to TRBJ1-1, with D possibly TRBD1 on 6 matching bases. The CDR3 runs 14 residues. Germline V gene lookup returns CDR1 SEHNR and CDR2 FQNEAQ (reference sequence). V was cut by 5 bases and J by 4 bases, with 14 bases left in between.

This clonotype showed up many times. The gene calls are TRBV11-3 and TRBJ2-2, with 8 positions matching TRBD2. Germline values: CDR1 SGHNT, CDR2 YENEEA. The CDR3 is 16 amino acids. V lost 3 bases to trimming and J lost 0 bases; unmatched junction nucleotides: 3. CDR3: CASSLSGGSNTGELFF. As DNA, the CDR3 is TGTGCCAGCAGCTTGAGCGGGGGATCGAACACCGGGGAGCTGTTTTTT.

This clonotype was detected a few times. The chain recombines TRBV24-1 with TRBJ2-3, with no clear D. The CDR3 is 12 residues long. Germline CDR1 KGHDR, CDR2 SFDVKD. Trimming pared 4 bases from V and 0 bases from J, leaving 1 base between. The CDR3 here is CATSESTDTQYF. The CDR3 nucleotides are TGTGCCACCAGTGAAAGCACAGATACGCAGTATTTT.